This T cell receptor beta chain was sequenced in a study of blood T cells in healthy people across ages. V trimming: 4 bases; J trimming: 1 base; junction bases outside the gene matches: 6. Germline CDR1 reads MGHRA; CDR2 reads YSYEKL. CDR3 length: 16 amino acids. Next came a second PCR, run for about 6 to 12 cycles, which used a sample-barcoded 5' primer along with a J-beta primer mix. TCRdb re-called the 5' RACE reads through MiXCR, storing one row per CDR3 protein. The data hold about 2 million distinct CDR3 sequences, with around 48% observed a single time. As regards this clonotype: Its specificity is not known.

General study points: Diversity figures based on one million T cells were deemed too low. Bulk PBMC profiling left naive and antigen-experienced comparisons inconclusive. Relative to aged donors, long-lived donors carried more naive CD4+ cells and displayed higher diversity. Researchers report that TCR beta diversity correlated strongly with naive T cell percentage.

This sequence originates from a woman between 40 and 50 years old in good health. The specimen sequenced was blood. J is TRBJ2-7 and V is TRBV4-1, with TRBD1 matching over 11 bases. The CDR3 DNA reads as TGCGCCAGCAGCCTAACTGGACAGGGGGCTTCCTACGAGCAGTACTTC. Translating it yields CASSLTGQGASYEQYF.